Listed below are T cell receptor beta chains from one sample, sequenced in a study of siplizumab effects on memory and regulatory T cells. Produced via immunoSEQ multiplex PCR; TCRdb's table is partial and in-frame only. The top ten clones hold approximately 4.5% of a sample with more than 60,000 clones, just over 90% of them seen once. What was sequenced was CD8+ T cells sorted from blood. The receptors here all came from a human donor in good health. Both conserved end residues are part of each CDR3. A D gene is named only where the DNA matches it firmly. Some rows mark clone size as missing; the rest say once, few, many or name a class of expanded clone.

>TRBV29-1|TRBD1|TRBJ1-4|.|15
TGCAGCGTTGAATTAACAGGGGGCCTGAATGAAAAACTGTTTTTT
CSVELTGGLNEKLFF
>TRBV2|.|TRBJ2-3|.|13
TGTGCCAGCAGTGGCGGGGACACAGATACGCAGTATTTT
CASSGGDTDTQYF
>TRBV28|TRBD2|TRBJ2-1|.|14
TGTGCATCACAAGGGCTAGCGGGGGGGGATGAGCAGTTCTTC
CASQGLAGGDEQFF
>TRBV6-1|TRBD1|TRBJ2-7|.|14
TGTGCCAGCAGTGAAGGGACAGGGGTCTACGAGCAGTACTTC
CASSEGTGVYEQYF
>TRBV19|.|TRBJ1-1|once|14
TGTGCCAGTAGTATAGAGAGGGTGAACACTGAAGCTTTCTTT
CASSIERVNTEAFF
>TRBV9|.|TRBJ2-3|.|13
TGTGCCAGCAGTCCCGGAGGATCAGATACGCAGTATTTT
CASSPGGSDTQYF
>TRBV4-1|TRBD2|TRBJ2-7|.|17
TGCGCCAGCAGCCAACAAAACGGACTAGCGGGGGGTTGGGAGCAGTACTTC
CASSQQNGLAGGWEQYF
>TRBV29-1|TRBD1|TRBJ2-6|.|14
TGCAGCGTTGTAACAGGGGTTGGGGCCAACGTCCTGACTTTC
CSVVTGVGANVLTF
>TRBV6-5|.|TRBJ2-7|.|12
TGTGCCAGCAGTTACGGGTGGGGCGAGCAGTACTTC
CASSYGWGEQYF
>TRBV9|.|TRBJ2-3|.|13
TGTGCCAGCAGCGGCGGGGACACAGATACGCAGTATTTT
CASSGGDTDTQYF
>TRBV6-6|.|TRBJ2-5|.|14
TGTGCCAGCAGTTACGAGCTCCCCAGGGAGACCCAGTACTTC
CASSYELPRETQYF
>TRBV2|.|TRBJ1-2|.|12
TGTGCCAGCAGTGAAGGGGCTTTGGAGTACACCTTC
CASSEGALEYTF
>TRBV12-5|.|TRBJ2-5|.|14
TGTGCTAGTGGTCTGGACGGGAACCAAGAGACCCAGTACTTC
CASGLDGNQETQYF
>TRBV7-3|TRBD2|TRBJ2-7|once|16
TGTGCCAGCAGCCTACCTTCCCGGGACTACACCTACGAGCAGTACTTC
CASSLPSRDYTYEQYF